These T cell receptor beta chains were read from a single sample in a study of neurological immune-mediated disorders. TCRdb reprocessed the 5' RACE reads via MiXCR and lists one record per CDR3 protein. Found here are 40,000 or so distinct CDR3 sequences, around 2.5% of them singletons; the top ten hold roughly 2.3%. Sequencing was done on a sample of PBMCs. The receptors were gathered from a man aged 45-65 years with multiple sclerosis. CDR3s include the opening cysteine and the closing phenylalanine or tryptophan. Fields, in order: J gene, clone size, D gene, V gene, CDR3 DNA, CDR3 protein. D genes are given only for firm matches. Some rows mark clone size as missing; the rest say once, few, many or name a class of expanded clone.

J gene: TRBJ1-2
clone size: medium-sized
D gene: .
V gene: TRBV24-1
CDR3 DNA: TGTGCCACCAACAGGGTCGGCTATGGCTACACCTTC
CDR3 protein: CATNRVGYGYTF

J gene: TRBJ2-7
clone size: many
D gene: .
V gene: TRBV6-5
CDR3 DNA: TGTGCCAGCAGTCCCCCGGCAGGGGGGCGGGACGAGCAGTACTTC
CDR3 protein: CASSPPAGGRDEQYF

J gene: TRBJ1-6
clone size: many
D gene: .
V gene: TRBV27
CDR3 DNA: TGTGCCAGCAACGGAGCTAATTCACCCCTCCACTTT
CDR3 protein: CASNGANSPLHF

J gene: TRBJ2-7
clone size: few
D gene: TRBD2
V gene: TRBV7-9
CDR3 DNA: TGTGCCAGCAGCCCGACTAGCGGGGGATACGAGCAGTACTTC
CDR3 protein: CASSPTSGGYEQYF

J gene: TRBJ2-2
clone size: many
D gene: .
V gene: TRBV5-1
CDR3 DNA: TGCGCCAGCAGCGGACTCCCGGGGACCGCGGGGGAGCTGTTTTTT
CDR3 protein: CASSGLPGTAGELFF

J gene: TRBJ1-5
clone size: many
D gene: TRBD1
V gene: TRBV6-2/TRBV6-3
CDR3 DNA: TGTGCCAGCAGTTCCAGGGGGAGACAGCCCCAGCATTTT
CDR3 protein: CASSSRGRQPQHF

J gene: TRBJ1-3
clone size: many
D gene: TRBD1
V gene: TRBV7-2
CDR3 DNA: TGTGCCAGCAGCTTTGGGACAGGGACTGGAAACACCATATATTTT
CDR3 protein: CASSFGTGTGNTIYF

J gene: TRBJ2-7
clone size: many
D gene: .
V gene: TRBV12-3/TRBV12-4
CDR3 DNA: TGTGCCAGCAGTCAGGGGTCGGCCTACGAGCAGTACTTC
CDR3 protein: CASSQGSAYEQYF

J gene: TRBJ2-7
clone size: many
D gene: TRBD1
V gene: TRBV5-7
CDR3 DNA: TGTGCCAGCAGCTTGCAGGGGGTCTACGAGCAGTACTTC
CDR3 protein: CASSLQGVYEQYF

J gene: TRBJ1-1
clone size: many
D gene: .
V gene: TRBV7-8
CDR3 DNA: TGTGCCAGCAGCTCCAGACAGGTCTCATTTGCTTTCTTT
CDR3 protein: CASSSRQVSFAFF

J gene: TRBJ2-2
clone size: medium-sized
D gene: .
V gene: TRBV12-3/TRBV12-4
CDR3 DNA: TGTGCCAGCAGTTTTCCCGGCAGTTCTTGGGGGGAGCTGTTTTTT
CDR3 protein: CASSFPGSSWGELFF

J gene: TRBJ2-1
clone size: many
D gene: .
V gene: TRBV6-5
CDR3 DNA: TGTGCCAGCAGTTCGAACTGGGACAATGAGCAGTTCTTC
CDR3 protein: CASSSNWDNEQFF

J gene: TRBJ1-1
clone size: many
D gene: .
V gene: TRBV5-1
CDR3 DNA: TGCGCCAGCAGCTTGAGTAATACGAACACTGAAGCTTTCTTT
CDR3 protein: CASSLSNTNTEAFF

J gene: TRBJ2-3
clone size: medium-sized
D gene: .
V gene: TRBV5-6
CDR3 DNA: TGTGCCAGCAGCTTGGTTTCGGGGGATGGCACAGATACGCAGTATTTT
CDR3 protein: CASSLVSGDGTDTQYF

J gene: TRBJ2-5
clone size: many
D gene: TRBD2
V gene: TRBV18
CDR3 DNA: TGTGCCAGCTCACTCGCTAGCGGGACACAAGAGACCCAGTACTTC
CDR3 protein: CASSLASGTQETQYF

J gene: TRBJ2-1
clone size: many
D gene: TRBD2
V gene: TRBV6-2/TRBV6-3
CDR3 DNA: TGTGCCAGCAGTGCAACCGGGACTAGGAACAATGAGCAGTTCTTC
CDR3 protein: CASSATGTRNNEQFF

J gene: TRBJ2-1
clone size: many
D gene: TRBD2
V gene: TRBV4-2
CDR3 DNA: TGTGCCAGCAGCCAAGATGGGACTAGCGCCTACAATGAGCAGTTCTTC
CDR3 protein: CASSQDGTSAYNEQFF

J gene: TRBJ2-1
clone size: many
D gene: TRBD2
V gene: TRBV7-3
CDR3 DNA: TGTGCCAGCAGCTTACAACGGGGGGGTAATGAGCAGTTCTTC
CDR3 protein: CASSLQRGGNEQFF

J gene: TRBJ2-1
clone size: many
D gene: .
V gene: TRBV6-1
CDR3 DNA: TGTGCCAGCCGGCAGGAGGGGGATGAGCAGTTCTTC
CDR3 protein: CASRQEGDEQFF

J gene: TRBJ2-1
clone size: many
D gene: TRBD2
V gene: TRBV9
CDR3 DNA: TGTGCCAGCAGCGTAGAACTAGCGGTAAACAATGAGCAGTTCTTC
CDR3 protein: CASSVELAVNNEQFF

J gene: TRBJ2-1
clone size: .
D gene: TRBD1
V gene: TRBV7-6
CDR3 DNA: TGTGCCAGCAGCCGAAGCCTCGGGACAGACCAGTTCTTC
CDR3 protein: CASSRSLGTDQFF

J gene: TRBJ2-1
clone size: many
D gene: .
V gene: TRBV7-8
CDR3 DNA: TGTGCCAGCAGCTTAGCGCGTCATAATGAGCAGTTCTTC
CDR3 protein: CASSLARHNEQFF

J gene: TRBJ2-2
clone size: many
D gene: .
V gene: TRBV9
CDR3 DNA: TGTGCCAGCAGCGTCCCCCGAGGGGAGCTGTTTTTT
CDR3 protein: CASSVPRGELFF

J gene: TRBJ1-2
clone size: many
D gene: .
V gene: TRBV4-3
CDR3 DNA: TGCGCCAGCAGCCAAGGAAGACAGAACTATGGCTACACCTTC
CDR3 protein: CASSQGRQNYGYTF

J gene: TRBJ1-2
clone size: many
D gene: TRBD1
V gene: TRBV20-1
CDR3 DNA: TGCAGTGCGGGACAGGGGGATGGCTACACCTTC
CDR3 protein: CSAGQGDGYTF

J gene: TRBJ2-3
clone size: many
D gene: .
V gene: TRBV20-1
CDR3 DNA: TGCAGTGCTGGGGGCGGGGAGGGGGCAGATACGCAGTATTTT
CDR3 protein: CSAGGGEGADTQYF

J gene: TRBJ2-2
clone size: many
D gene: TRBD2
V gene: TRBV11-3
CDR3 DNA: TGTGCCAGCAGCTTCGGCACCCTAGCGGGGCTGGGCACCGGGGAGCTGTTTTTT
CDR3 protein: CASSFGTLAGLGTGELFF

J gene: TRBJ2-5
clone size: many
D gene: .
V gene: TRBV6-5
CDR3 DNA: TGTGCCAGCAGCTACAGGGTCGAGGAGACCCAGTACTTC
CDR3 protein: CASSYRVEETQYF

J gene: TRBJ2-2
clone size: many
D gene: .
V gene: TRBV6-5
CDR3 DNA: TGTGCCAGCAGTTACGGAGAGCGGGCCTACACCGGGGAGCTGTTTTTT
CDR3 protein: CASSYGERAYTGELFF

J gene: TRBJ1-1
clone size: many
D gene: TRBD1
V gene: TRBV27
CDR3 DNA: TGTGCCAGCAGTCCCCTACCGGGACAGGTTGAAGCTTTCTTT
CDR3 protein: CASSPLPGQVEAFF

J gene: TRBJ2-4
clone size: many
D gene: TRBD1
V gene: TRBV18
CDR3 DNA: TGTGCCAGCTCACCGCTCCCGCCTGACAGGGCCATCATTCAGTACTTC
CDR3 protein: CASSPLPPDRAIIQYF

J gene: TRBJ2-1
clone size: many
D gene: TRBD2
V gene: TRBV6-5
CDR3 DNA: TGTGCCAGCAGTTATGGAGCGGGGGGTATCAATGAGCAGTTCTTC
CDR3 protein: CASSYGAGGINEQFF

J gene: TRBJ1-1
clone size: many
D gene: .
V gene: TRBV6-5
CDR3 DNA: TGTGCCAGCAGGTCCCAGGGACGTACTGAAGCTTTCTTT
CDR3 protein: CASRSQGRTEAFF

J gene: TRBJ2-7
clone size: many
D gene: .
V gene: TRBV11-2
CDR3 DNA: TGTGCCAGCAGCTGCAGGGACGGCGAACCTGTCTACGAGCAGTACTTC
CDR3 protein: CASSCRDGEPVYEQYF

J gene: TRBJ2-4
clone size: many
D gene: TRBD2
V gene: TRBV7-9
CDR3 DNA: TGTGCCAGCAGCTACAGCGGGGGGGCCATTGGAGACATTCAGTACTTC
CDR3 protein: CASSYSGGAIGDIQYF

J gene: TRBJ1-1
clone size: many
D gene: TRBD1
V gene: TRBV7-9
CDR3 DNA: TGTGCCAGCAGCTGGACAGGGAGAACATTGGGAGCTTTCTTT
CDR3 protein: CASSWTGRTLGAFF

J gene: TRBJ1-1
clone size: few
D gene: .
V gene: TRBV6-6
CDR3 DNA: TGTGCCAGCAGTTACTCAGGGACGACGGGAGCTTTCTTT
CDR3 protein: CASSYSGTTGAFF

J gene: TRBJ2-5
clone size: .
D gene: .
V gene: TRBV7-2
CDR3 DNA: TGTGCCAGCAGCTTAGCGGGGACAACACCGTCAGAGACCCAGTACTTC
CDR3 protein: CASSLAGTTPSETQYF

J gene: TRBJ2-7
clone size: few
D gene: .
V gene: TRBV6-5
CDR3 DNA: TGTGCCAGCAGTTACTCAAGGGGCTACGAGCAGTACTTC
CDR3 protein: CASSYSRGYEQYF

J gene: TRBJ2-1
clone size: many
D gene: .
V gene: TRBV7-2
CDR3 DNA: TGTGCCAGCAGCTCTCAAGGCGGTCAGTTTGAGCAGTTCTTC
CDR3 protein: CASSSQGGQFEQFF